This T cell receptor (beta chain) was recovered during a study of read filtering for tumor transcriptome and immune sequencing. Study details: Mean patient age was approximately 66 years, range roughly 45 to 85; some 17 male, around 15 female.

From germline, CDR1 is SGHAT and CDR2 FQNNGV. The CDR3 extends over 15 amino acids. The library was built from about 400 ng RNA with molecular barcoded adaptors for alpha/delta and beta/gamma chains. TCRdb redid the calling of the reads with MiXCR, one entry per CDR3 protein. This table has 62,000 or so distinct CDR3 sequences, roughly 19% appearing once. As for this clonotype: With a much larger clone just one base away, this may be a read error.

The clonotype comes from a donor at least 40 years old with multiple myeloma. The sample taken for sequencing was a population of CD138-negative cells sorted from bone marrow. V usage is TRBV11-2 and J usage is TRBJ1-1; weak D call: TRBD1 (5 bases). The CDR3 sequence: CSSSLGAGRNTEAFF. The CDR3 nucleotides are TGTTCCAGCAGCTTAGGGGCGGGCCGGAACACTGAAGCTTTCTTT. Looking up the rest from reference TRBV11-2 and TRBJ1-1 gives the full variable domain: EAGVAQSPRYKIIEKRQSVAFWCNPISGHATLYWYQQILGQGPKLLIQFQNNGVVDDSQLPKDRFSAERLKGVDSTLKIQPAKLEDSAVYLCSSSLGAGRNTEAFFGQGTRLTVV.